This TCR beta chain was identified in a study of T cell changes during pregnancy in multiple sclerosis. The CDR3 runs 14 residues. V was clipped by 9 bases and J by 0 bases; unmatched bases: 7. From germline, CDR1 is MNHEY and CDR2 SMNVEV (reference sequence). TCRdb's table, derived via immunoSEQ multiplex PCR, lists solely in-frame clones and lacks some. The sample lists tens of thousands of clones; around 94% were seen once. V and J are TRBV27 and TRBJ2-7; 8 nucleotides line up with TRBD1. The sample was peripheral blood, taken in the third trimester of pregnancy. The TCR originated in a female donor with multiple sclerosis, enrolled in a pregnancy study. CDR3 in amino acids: CASSWTGSSYEQYF. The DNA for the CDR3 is TGTGCCAGTTCCTGGACAGGGAGCTCCTACGAGCAGTACTTC.